The rows below give T cell receptor beta chains drawn from one sample of a study of Ad26.COV2.S vaccination and SARS-CoV-2 variants. TCRdb's copy holds only in-frame clones and misses some; the assay was immunoSEQ multiplex PCR. Altogether about 350,000 clones are present, approximately 90% being singletons, with the ten largest covering 5.5% to 7%. The sequencing used peripheral blood, collected in a trial of Ad26.COV2.S vaccine versus placebo. These TCRs come from a person aged 18-60 years who received the Ad26.COV2.S COVID-19 vaccine or a placebo. The CDR3 runs from the conserved cysteine through the conserved F or W. The order of the fields is D gene, J gene, clone size, V gene, CDR3 DNA, CDR3 protein. A D gene is named only where the DNA matches it firmly. Where a row states a size, it is once, few, many or the class of an expanded clone; other rows omit it.

D gene: TRBD1; J gene: TRBJ2-1; clone size: few; V gene: TRBV27; CDR3 DNA: TGTGCCAGCAGTTTAAGGTTTAGACAGGGCCTCTACAATGAGCAGTTCTTC; CDR3 protein: CASSLRFRQGLYNEQFF
D gene: .; J gene: TRBJ1-2; clone size: .; V gene: TRBV5-8; CDR3 DNA: TGTGCCAGCAGCTTGGAGGGGCGGTTTATTAACTATGGCTACACCTTC; CDR3 protein: CASSLEGRFINYGYTF
D gene: .; J gene: TRBJ2-7; clone size: .; V gene: TRBV2; CDR3 DNA: TGTGCCAGCAGTGAGGGGGGAGCCTACGAGCAGTACTTC; CDR3 protein: CASSEGGAYEQYF
D gene: .; J gene: TRBJ1-2; clone size: few; V gene: TRBV25-1; CDR3 DNA: TGTGCCAGCAGCCGCGGGGGCAGTTATGGCTACACCTTC; CDR3 protein: CASSRGGSYGYTF
D gene: .; J gene: TRBJ1-6; clone size: .; V gene: TRBV6-5; CDR3 DNA: TGTGCCAGCAGTTACTCCCCGGAACTTTATAATTCACCCCTCCACTTT; CDR3 protein: CASSYSPELYNSPLHF
D gene: TRBD2; J gene: TRBJ2-3; clone size: .; V gene: TRBV27; CDR3 DNA: TGTGCCAGCAGTTCGGGACTAGCGGGAGGGCCCACAGATACGCAGTATTTT; CDR3 protein: CASSSGLAGGPTDTQYF
D gene: .; J gene: TRBJ2-7; clone size: .; V gene: TRBV10-3; CDR3 DNA: TGTGCCACCACCCCAGTTGAATCCAAAATCAACTACGAGCAGTACTTC; CDR3 protein: CATTPVESKINYEQYF
D gene: .; J gene: TRBJ1-1; clone size: .; V gene: TRBV9; CDR3 DNA: TGTGCCAGTAGAGGGGCAGCTGAAGCTTTCTTT; CDR3 protein: CASRGAAEAFF
D gene: .; J gene: TRBJ1-1; clone size: .; V gene: TRBV6-4; CDR3 DNA: TGTGCCAGCAGTGACCTCGCGGGGAGTTTGTCTGAAGCTTTCTTT; CDR3 protein: CASSDLAGSLSEAFF
D gene: TRBD2; J gene: TRBJ2-3; clone size: .; V gene: TRBV5-4; CDR3 DNA: TGTGCCAGCAGCTTGACTAGCGGCTCCACAGATACGCAGTATTTT; CDR3 protein: CASSLTSGSTDTQYF
D gene: .; J gene: TRBJ2-5; clone size: once; V gene: TRBV7-2; CDR3 DNA: TGTGCCAGCAGCTTAGTGGAGGCCCAGTACTTC; CDR3 protein: CASSLVEAQYF
D gene: .; J gene: TRBJ1-4; clone size: .; V gene: TRBV29-1; CDR3 DNA: TGCAGCGTTGGACAAAGCCAGGATGAAAAACTGTTTTTT; CDR3 protein: CSVGQSQDEKLFF
D gene: .; J gene: TRBJ1-6; clone size: .; V gene: TRBV5-4; CDR3 DNA: TGTGCCAGCAGCTTGGTGGGGGCTAATTCACCCCTCCACTTT; CDR3 protein: CASSLVGANSPLHF
D gene: .; J gene: TRBJ1-6; clone size: .; V gene: TRBV7-3; CDR3 DNA: TGTGCCAGCAGCCGGACCCAGGGGATTTATAATTCACCCCTCCACTTT; CDR3 protein: CASSRTQGIYNSPLHF
D gene: .; J gene: TRBJ2-7; clone size: once; V gene: TRBV27; CDR3 DNA: TGTGCCAGCAGTTTTCAACAGACCTACGGGGAGCAGTACTTC; CDR3 protein: CASSFQQTYGEQYF
D gene: TRBD1; J gene: TRBJ1-2; clone size: few; V gene: TRBV2; CDR3 DNA: TGTGCCAGCCAGGGGGTGGGGTTCAACTATGGCTACACCTTC; CDR3 protein: CASQGVGFNYGYTF
D gene: .; J gene: TRBJ1-2; clone size: .; V gene: TRBV2; CDR3 DNA: TGTGCCAGCAGACTTACAGAATCTACTAACTATGGCTACACCTTC; CDR3 protein: CASRLTESTNYGYTF
D gene: .; J gene: TRBJ2-3; clone size: .; V gene: TRBV24-1; CDR3 DNA: TGTGCCACCAGTGATTTATTTAGAGCCAGCTCCAGGGAGGATACGCAGTATTTT; CDR3 protein: CATSDLFRASSREDTQYF
D gene: TRBD1; J gene: TRBJ2-3; clone size: .; V gene: TRBV5-4; CDR3 DNA: TGTGCCAGCAGCTTGGACAGGGGAACAGATACGCAGTATTTT; CDR3 protein: CASSLDRGTDTQYF
D gene: .; J gene: TRBJ2-1; clone size: .; V gene: TRBV6-6; CDR3 DNA: TGTGCCAGCAGCCAGACCGCGAGTGGGGGCAATGAGCAGTTCTTC; CDR3 protein: CASSQTASGGNEQFF
D gene: TRBD1; J gene: TRBJ2-2; clone size: .; V gene: TRBV4-1; CDR3 DNA: TGCGCCAGCAGCCCGGGACAGGGGGCTACCGGGGAGCTGTTTTTT; CDR3 protein: CASSPGQGATGELFF
D gene: .; J gene: TRBJ1-3; clone size: .; V gene: TRBV19; CDR3 DNA: TGTGCCAGTAGTATCATGGGTGCAAACACCATATATTTT; CDR3 protein: CASSIMGANTIYF
D gene: TRBD1; J gene: TRBJ1-2; clone size: .; V gene: TRBV27; CDR3 DNA: TGTGCCAGCAGTTTATTAGGGACAGGGACATATGGCTACACCTTC; CDR3 protein: CASSLLGTGTYGYTF
D gene: TRBD1; J gene: TRBJ2-3; clone size: .; V gene: TRBV6-5; CDR3 DNA: TGTGCCAGCAGCAGGACAGGGGGCCGCACAGATACGCAGTATTTT; CDR3 protein: CASSRTGGRTDTQYF
D gene: TRBD2; J gene: TRBJ2-2; clone size: .; V gene: TRBV14; CDR3 DNA: TGTGCCAGCAGCCAAATACTAGCGGGATTGAACACCGGGGAGCTGTTTTTT; CDR3 protein: CASSQILAGLNTGELFF
D gene: .; J gene: TRBJ1-1; clone size: .; V gene: TRBV19; CDR3 DNA: TGTGCCAGTAGTATTCTCGGGGACACTGAAGCTTTCTTT; CDR3 protein: CASSILGDTEAFF
D gene: .; J gene: TRBJ2-7; clone size: .; V gene: TRBV7-9; CDR3 DNA: TGTGCCAGCAGCCAATCTCATCAGGGGCTACAAATCTACGAGCAGTACTTC; CDR3 protein: CASSQSHQGLQIYEQYF
D gene: .; J gene: TRBJ1-5; clone size: .; V gene: TRBV12-3/TRBV12-4; CDR3 DNA: TGTGCCAGCAGCCCATCCATTGATCAGCCCCAGCATTTT; CDR3 protein: CASSPSIDQPQHF
D gene: .; J gene: TRBJ2-7; clone size: .; V gene: TRBV5-4; CDR3 DNA: TGTGCCAGCAGCTTGGATGAGGACTCCTACGAGCAGTACTTC; CDR3 protein: CASSLDEDSYEQYF
D gene: .; J gene: TRBJ1-6; clone size: .; V gene: TRBV7-9; CDR3 DNA: TGTGCCAGCAGCCACAGATCAGGGAGCTCCTATAATTCACCCCTCCACTTT; CDR3 protein: CASSHRSGSSYNSPLHF
D gene: .; J gene: TRBJ2-5; clone size: .; V gene: TRBV6-1; CDR3 DNA: TGTGCCAGCAGTGAGGTTCGGCAGGAAGGGACCCAGTACTTC; CDR3 protein: CASSEVRQEGTQYF
D gene: TRBD1; J gene: TRBJ1-2; clone size: .; V gene: TRBV11-2; CDR3 DNA: TGTGCCAGCACCTTCGACAGGGCTAACTATGGCTACACCTTC; CDR3 protein: CASTFDRANYGYTF
D gene: .; J gene: TRBJ2-4; clone size: .; V gene: TRBV20-1; CDR3 DNA: TGCAGTGCTAGTACCGCGGGTGGCAAAAACATTCAGTACTTC; CDR3 protein: CSASTAGGKNIQYF
D gene: .; J gene: TRBJ2-1; clone size: .; V gene: TRBV5-1; CDR3 DNA: TGCGCCAGCAGCCCATCTCTCTCGGCAGGCGAGCAGTTCTTC; CDR3 protein: CASSPSLSAGEQFF